This TCR beta chain was obtained from a study of human T cells and chemical hapten exposure. In its sample, this clonotype was seen a few times. TCRdb re-called the RACE reads with MiXCR, one entry per CDR3 protein. Of 200,000 to 300,000 distinct CDR3 sequences in the sample, about 9% were seen once. V was shortened by 2 bases and J by 0 bases, with 17 bases between the two germline ends. This CDR3 is 17 amino acids long. From germline, CDR1 is DFQATT and CDR2 SNEGSKA (reference sequence). Time point indicated: pre-sensitization, week 0. Treatment indicated: therapeutic diphenylcyclopropenone sensitization with weekly scalp DPC. Alopecia patients deemed DPC-suitable, aged 18 to 70, excluding pregnancy.

This sequence was found in a middle-aged woman with alopecia areata. Some clones in this sample may be carry-over from other donors' samples. The material was whole blood, obtained in connection with sensitization to the hapten diphenylcyclopropenone (DPC). The chain joins TRBV20-1 to TRBJ2-1, with D possibly being TRBD2 (6 bases). The CDR3 DNA is TGCAGTGCTAGATTGCGGGGAACCGGCTCCTCCTACAATGAGCAGTTCTTC. Protein sequence: CSARLRGTGSSYNEQFF.